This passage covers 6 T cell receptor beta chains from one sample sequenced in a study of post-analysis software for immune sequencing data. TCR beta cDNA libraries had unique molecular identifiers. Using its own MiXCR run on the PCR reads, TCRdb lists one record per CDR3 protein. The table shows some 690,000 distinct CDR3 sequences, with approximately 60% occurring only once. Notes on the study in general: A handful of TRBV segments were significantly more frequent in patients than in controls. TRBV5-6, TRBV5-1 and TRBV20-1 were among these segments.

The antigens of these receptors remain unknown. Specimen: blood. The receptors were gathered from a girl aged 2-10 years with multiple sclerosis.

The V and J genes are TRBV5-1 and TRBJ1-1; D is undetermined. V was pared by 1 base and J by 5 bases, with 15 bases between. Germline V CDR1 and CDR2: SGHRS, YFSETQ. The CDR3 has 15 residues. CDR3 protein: CASSLMGGPGTEAFF. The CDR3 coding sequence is TGCGCCAGCAGCTTGATGGGAGGACCGGGGACTGAAGCTTTCTTT.

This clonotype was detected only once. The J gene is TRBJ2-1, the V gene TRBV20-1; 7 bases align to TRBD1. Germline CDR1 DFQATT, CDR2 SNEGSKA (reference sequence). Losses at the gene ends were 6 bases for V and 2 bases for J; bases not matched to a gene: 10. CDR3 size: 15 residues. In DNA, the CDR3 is TGCAGTGCACAGACGACAGGGCGGGCCTACAATGAGCAGTTCTTC. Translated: CSAQTTGRAYNEQFF.

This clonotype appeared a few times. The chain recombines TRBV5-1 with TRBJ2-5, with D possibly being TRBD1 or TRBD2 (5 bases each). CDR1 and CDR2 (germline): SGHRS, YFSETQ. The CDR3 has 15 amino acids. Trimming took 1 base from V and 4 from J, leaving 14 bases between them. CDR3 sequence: CASSLFGGGVETQYF. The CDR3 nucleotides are TGCGCCAGCAGCTTGTTTGGGGGTGGGGTAGAGACCCAGTACTTC. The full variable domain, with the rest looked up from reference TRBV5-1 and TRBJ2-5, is KAGVTQTPRYLIKTRGQQVTLSCSPISGHRSVSWYQQTPGQGLQFLFEYFSETQRNKGNFPGRFSGRQFSNSRSEMNVSTLELGDSALYLCASSLFGGGVETQYFGPGTRLLVL.

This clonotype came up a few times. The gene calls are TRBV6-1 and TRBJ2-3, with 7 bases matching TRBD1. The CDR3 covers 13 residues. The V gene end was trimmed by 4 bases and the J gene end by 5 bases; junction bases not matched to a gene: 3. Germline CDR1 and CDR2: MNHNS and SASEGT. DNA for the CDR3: TGTGCCAGCAGTGGGCACAGGGGAGATACGCAGTATTTT. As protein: CASSGHRGDTQYF.

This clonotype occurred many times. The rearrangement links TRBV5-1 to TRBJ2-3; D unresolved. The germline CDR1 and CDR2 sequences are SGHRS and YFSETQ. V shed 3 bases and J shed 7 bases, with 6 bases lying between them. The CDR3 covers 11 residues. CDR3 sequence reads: CASSSENTQYF. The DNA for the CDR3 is TGCGCCAGCAGCTCGGAGAATACGCAGTATTTT.

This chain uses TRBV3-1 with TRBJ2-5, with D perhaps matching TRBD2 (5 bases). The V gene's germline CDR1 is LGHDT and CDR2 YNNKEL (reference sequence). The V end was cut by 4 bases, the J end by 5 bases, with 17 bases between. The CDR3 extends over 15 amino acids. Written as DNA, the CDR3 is TGTGCCAGCAGCCCGACCTGGACTTCTCTGGAGACCCAGTACTTC. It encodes CASSPTWTSLETQYF.